The 5 T cell receptor beta chains in this list originate from one sample, sequenced in a study of T cells in Graves' hyperthyroidism and ophthalmopathy. Amplified regions were TCR beta CDR3 sequences from RNA transcripts. Primed by the HTBI set, a first-round RT-PCR was run on the TCR CDR3. TCRdb fed the multiplex PCR reads into MiXCR, producing one record per CDR3 protein. The repertoire holds 490,000 or so distinct CDR3 sequences, with around 16% as singletons. Material: blood. The receptors stem from a woman in her 30s with Graves' ophthalmopathy.

This clonotype was found many times. The chain links TRBV20-1 to TRBJ2-3, with TRBD2 matching 7 bases. The CDR3 has 14 amino acids. The J segment lost 2 bases and the V segment lost 4 bases, leaving 6 bases of the junction unmatched. From germline, CDR1 is DFQATT and CDR2 SNEGSKA (reference sequence). CDR3 DNA sequence: TGCAGTGCTAAACCTAGCGGACACACAGATACGCAGTATTTT. Its protein is CSAKPSGHTDTQYF.

J is TRBJ2-4 and V is TRBV5-1, with D uncertain. V lost 4 bases to trimming and J lost 6 bases, with 17 bases between them. CDR3 length equals 15 residues. Germline V CDR1 and CDR2: SGHRS, YFSETQ. CDR3 amino acids: CASSQPIRRRNIQYF. DNA for the CDR3: TGCGCCAGCAGCCAACCGATCCGCCGTAGAAACATTCAGTACTTC.

This clonotype was seen ten or more times. This chain links TRBV20-1 with TRBJ1-6; D is unclear. This CDR3 has 11 residues. Trimming removed 4 bases at V and 8 bases at J, with 6 bases between. CDR1 and CDR2 (germline): DFQATT, SNEGSKA (reference sequence). CDR3 sequence (DNA): TGCAGTGCTACGCGGGATTCACCCCTCCACTTT. This gives the protein CSATRDSPLHF.

V and J are TRBV12-3 or TRBV12-4 and TRBJ2-7; 9 bases agree with TRBD1. The CDR3 covers 14 residues. V lost 2 bases and J lost 3; bases outside the gene matches: 2. The CDR3 protein is CASSLSDRGYEQYF. CDR3 bases: TGTGCCAGCAGTTTATCGGACAGGGGCTACGAGCAGTACTTC.

The gene calls are TRBV2 and TRBJ2-2, with D maybe TRBD2 (7 bases). Trimming shortened V by 3 bases and J by 2 bases, and 10 bases separated the two germline ends. Germline lookup yields CDR1 SNHLY and CDR2 FYNNEI. The CDR3 spans 15 residues. CDR3 DNA: TGTGCCAGCAGTGAGCGGGGGCTCAACACCGGGGAGCTGTTTTTT. Protein sequence: CASSERGLNTGELFF. Drawing the rest from reference TRBV2 and TRBJ2-2, the complete variable domain is EPEVTQTPSHQVTQMGQEVILRCVPISNHLYFYWYRQILGQKVEFLVSFYNNEISEKSEIFDDQFSVERPDGSNFTLKIRSTKLEDSAMYFCASSERGLNTGELFFGEGSRLTVL.